These T cell receptor beta chains were read from a single sample in a study of Graves' ophthalmopathy and Graves' hyperthyroidism. TCRdb used MiXCR to reprocess the multiplex PCR reads, holding one entry per CDR3 protein. This sample has 500,000 to 700,000 distinct CDR3 sequences, with 35% to 45% found just once. Sequenced sample: peripheral blood or thyroid tissue (not recorded which). Every receptor here comes from an adult man with Graves' hyperthyroidism. CDR3s leave out the opening cysteine and the closing phenylalanine or tryptophan. Each record gives: V gene, J gene, CDR3 protein.

V: TRBV2
J: TRBJ1-1
CDR3: ASSVTKGGGTEAF

V: TRBV20-1
J: TRBJ2-6
CDR3: SAGRDGANVLT

V: TRBV10-3
J: TRBJ2-7
CDR3: AISDGTGTYEQY

V: TRBV6-1
J: TRBJ2-7
CDR3: ASSELGLEQY

V: TRBV14
J: TRBJ1-1
CDR3: ASSQDLIGEGPEAF

V: TRBV4-1
J: TRBJ1-4
CDR3: ASSQDGTAFNEKLF

V: TRBV19
J: TRBJ2-7
CDR3: ASSGPRTYSYEQY

V: TRBV6-1
J: TRBJ1-6
CDR3: ASSEPGQGVPPLH

V: TRBV29-1
J: TRBJ2-5
CDR3: SSVSGRETQY

V: TRBV25-1
J: TRBJ2-7
CDR3: ASQDRTYEQY

V: TRBV12-3/TRBV12-4
J: TRBJ1-1
CDR3: ASSGLESKAF

V: TRBV2
J: TRBJ2-5
CDR3: ASSVGETQR

V: TRBV11-2
J: TRBJ2-7
CDR3: ASSSGGQGSYEQY

V: TRBV6-5
J: TRBJ1-4
CDR3: ASSYTGQAGEKLF

V: TRBV5-1
J: TRBJ1-6
CDR3: ASSLTGKGNSPLH

V: TRBV20-1
J: TRBJ1-2
CDR3: SARDRTSGTGIGYGYT

V: TRBV7-2
J: TRBJ1-1
CDR3: ASSVTGISTEAF

V: TRBV20-1
J: .
CDR3: SAWGTGVNEQF

V: TRBV7-2
J: TRBJ2-2
CDR3: ASSIANTGELF

V: TRBV24-1
J: TRBJ2-5
CDR3: ATSDGTRRLETQY

V: TRBV29-1
J: TRBJ1-6
CDR3: SASGLPYNSPLH

V: TRBV10-3
J: TRBJ1-6
CDR3: AISASNNSPLH

V: TRBV2
J: TRBJ1-1
CDR3: ASSETGGWKDEAF